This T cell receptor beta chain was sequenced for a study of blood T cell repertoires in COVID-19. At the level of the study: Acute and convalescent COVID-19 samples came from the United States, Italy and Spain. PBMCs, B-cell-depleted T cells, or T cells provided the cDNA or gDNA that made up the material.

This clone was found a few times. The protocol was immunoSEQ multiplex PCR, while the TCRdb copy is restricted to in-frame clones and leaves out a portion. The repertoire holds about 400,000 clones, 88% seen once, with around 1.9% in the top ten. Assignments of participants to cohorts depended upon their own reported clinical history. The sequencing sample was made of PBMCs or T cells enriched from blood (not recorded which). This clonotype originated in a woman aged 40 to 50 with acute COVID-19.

The CDR3 sequence is CASSLNGQGYTEAFF. In DNA, the CDR3 is TGCGCCAGCAGCTTGAACGGACAGGGATACACTGAAGCTTTCTTT. The chain joins TRBV5-1 to TRBJ1-1; 8 nucleotides align to TRBD1. The germline CDR1 and CDR2 sequences are SGHRS and YFSETQ. The CDR3 totals 15 residues. The ends lost 1 base at V and 3 bases at J; junction bases unmatched: 5.